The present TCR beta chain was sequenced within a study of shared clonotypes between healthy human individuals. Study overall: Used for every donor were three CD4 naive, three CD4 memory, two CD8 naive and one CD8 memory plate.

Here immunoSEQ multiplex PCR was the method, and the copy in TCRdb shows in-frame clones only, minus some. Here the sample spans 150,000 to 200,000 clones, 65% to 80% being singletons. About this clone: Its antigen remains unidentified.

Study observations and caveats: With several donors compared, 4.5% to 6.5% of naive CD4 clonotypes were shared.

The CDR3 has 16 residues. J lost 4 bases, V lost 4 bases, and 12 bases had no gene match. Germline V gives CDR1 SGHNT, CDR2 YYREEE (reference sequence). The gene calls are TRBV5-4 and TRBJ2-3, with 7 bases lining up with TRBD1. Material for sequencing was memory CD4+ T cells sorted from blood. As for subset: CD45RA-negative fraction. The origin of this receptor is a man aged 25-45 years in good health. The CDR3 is CASSRNTGVGADTQYF. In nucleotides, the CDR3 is TGTGCCAGCAGCCGGAACACAGGGGTTGGGGCAGATACGCAGTATTTT.